These 20 T cell receptor beta chains came from one sample sequenced in a study of shared clonotypes between healthy human individuals (dated by TCRdb to 2018 to 2020). The library was built by means of the immunoSEQ multiplex PCR assay. In its TCRdb copy, this immuneACCESS table keeps in-frame sequences only and misses some clones. Where compared with another copy, unresolved V genes explain less than half of these, and the others have no known cause. The sample data list around 1.1 million clones, and approximately 78% of these were observed just once. The ten largest clones take up 0.5% to 0.65% of the sample. What was sequenced was memory CD4+ T cells from PBMCs. The cell subset or site label corresponds to: CD45RA-negative fraction. The receptors derive from a man between 18 and 29 years old in good health. Some clones in this sample may be carry-over from other donors' samples.

The chain is built from TRBV27 and TRBJ1-4, with D perhaps matching TRBD1 (6 bases). The CDR3 totals 15 residues. Germline V gene lookup returns CDR1 MNHEY and CDR2 SMNVEV (reference sequence). Trimming removed 3 bases from V and 4 bases from J, with 12 bases in between. CDR3 protein: CASSLRGTLNEKLFF. The DNA for the CDR3 is TGTGCCAGCAGTTTGAGGGGGACTCTTAATGAAAAACTGTTTTTT. Variable domain in full (rest from reference TRBV27 and TRBJ1-4): EAQVTQNPRYLITVTGKKLTVTCSQNMNHEYMSWYRQDPGLGLRQIYYSMNVEVTDKGDVPEGYKVSRKEKRNFPLILESPSPNQTSLYFCASSLRGTLNEKLFFGSGTQLSVL.

CDR3 DNA sequence: TGCGCCAGCAGCCAATCGGGACAGTCCTACGAGCAGTACTTC. The encoded protein is CASSQSGQSYEQYF. The chain combines TRBV4-1 with TRBJ2-7; 7 bases fit TRBD1. Germline V CDR1 and CDR2: MGHRA, YSYEKL. V trimming: 2 bases; J trimming: 1 base; junction bases outside the gene matches: 2. This CDR3 comprises 14 residues.

This clone was seen just once. The chain has TRBV30 and TRBJ1-5; D might be TRBD1 (6 bases). The CDR3 has 16 residues. With 0 bases removed from V and 1 base from J, the gap between germline ends came to 13 bases. CDR1 is GTSNPN, CDR2 SVGIG, per germline (reference sequence). The CDR3: CAWSVPGAGSNQPQHF. CDR3 nucleotides: TGTGCCTGGAGTGTACCAGGGGCTGGGAGCAATCAGCCCCAGCATTTT.

As concerns this clone: The identical CDR3 is also encoded by other nucleotide sequences in the sample. The chain links TRBV7-8 to TRBJ1-2; D is uncertain. The CDR3 loop spans 15 amino acids. CDR1 is SGHVS and CDR2 is FQNEAQ in the germline V gene. V lost 1 base to trimming and J lost 0 bases, with 9 bases between them. CDR3: CASSLVGRSNYGYTF. The CDR3 DNA follows: TGTGCCAGCAGCTTAGTGGGCAGATCTAACTATGGCTACACCTTC.

The chain links TRBV7-2 to TRBJ1-1; perhaps TRBD1 as D (6 bases). V lost 8 bases and J 3 bases, leaving 16 bases between the germline ends. The CDR3 is 14 residues long. The germline V gene has CDR1 SGHTA and CDR2 FQGNSA. CDR3 coding DNA: TGTGCCAGCGGCCAGGGGAGGGTACACACTGAAGCTTTCTTT. Its translation: CASGQGRVHTEAFF.

The chain uses TRBV6-6 and TRBJ1-4; the match to TRBD1 covers 7 bases. This CDR3 has 14 amino acids. Germline lookup yields CDR1 MNHNY and CDR2 SVGAGI (reference sequence). J lost 7 bases, V lost 6 bases, and 8 bases had no gene match. CDR3 sequence: CASSLDRVIEKLFF. CDR3 coding DNA: TGTGCCAGCAGCCTCGACAGGGTAATTGAAAAACTGTTTTTT.

V is TRBV30 and J is TRBJ1-3; D is ambiguous. This CDR3 is 13 amino acids long. Germline V lookup: CDR1 GTSNPN, CDR2 SVGIG (reference sequence). The V gene lost 4 bases and the J gene lost 0 bases, with 7 bases spanning the gap. The CDR3 DNA follows: TGTGCCTGGATTTACGCCTCTGGAAACACCATATATTTT. Its translation: CAWIYASGNTIYF.

As regards this clone: Other DNA sequences of this sample code for an identical CDR3. V usage is TRBV28 and J usage is TRBJ2-5; the match to TRBD1 covers 9 bases. The DNA end is more similar to TRBJ2-7, so the J call may be wrong. CDR1 is MDHEN and CDR2 is SYDVKM in the germline V gene. This CDR3 comprises 14 residues. CDR3 coding DNA: TGTGCCAGCAGTTCTCCGGGACAGGGTTACGAGCAGTACTTC. This translates into CASSSPGQGYEQYF.

The chain is built from TRBV10-3 and TRBJ1-3; D may be TRBD1 (5 bases). V was clipped by 3 bases and J by 6 bases, with 12 bases between them. The CDR3 length is 14 residues. Looked up from germline, CDR1 is ENHRY and CDR2 is SYGVKD. CDR3 DNA: TGTGCCATCAGTGATGCAGGGTATGCAAACACCATATATTTT. Residues: CAISDAGYANTIYF.

CDR3 nucleotide sequence: TGTGCCAGCAGTGAAGGGGCCAGATCTAACTATGGCTACACCTTC. Its translation: CASSEGARSNYGYTF. The chain couples TRBV6-1 to TRBJ1-2; D is ambiguous. Germline V gene sequence: CDR1 MNHNS, CDR2 SASEGT. The CDR3 has 15 residues. Between the trimmed V and J ends, which lost 1 base and 0 bases, there was a span of 9 bases.

This clone was observed a handful of times. The genes are TRBV5-6 and TRBJ1-2, with D hard to call. The CDR3 length is 15 residues. The germline V and J ends were trimmed by 1 base and 3 bases, with 13 bases remaining between them. Looked up from germline, CDR1 is SGHDT and CDR2 is YYEEEE. CDR3 sequence (DNA): TGTGCCAGCAGCTTGCAGTTACCCGGGGACTATGGCTACACCTTC. Residues: CASSLQLPGDYGYTF. Drawing the rest from reference TRBV5-6 and TRBJ1-2, the complete variable domain is DAGVTQSPTHLIKTRGQQVTLRCSPKSGHDTVSWYQQALGQGPQFIFQYYEEEERQRGNFPDRFSGHQFPNYSSELNVNALLLGDSALYLCASSLQLPGDYGYTFGSGTRLTVV.

This clone came up once. The chain carries TRBV5-1 and TRBJ2-2, with TRBD1 matching 8 bases. The CDR3 loop spans 15 amino acids. Germline CDR1 is SGHRS and CDR2 is YFSETQ. The V segment lost 7 bases and the J segment 5 bases; nucleotides outside the gene matches: 10. The CDR3: CASEIGQGGTGELFF. The CDR3 bases are TGCGCCAGCGAGATAGGACAGGGTGGAACCGGGGAGCTGTTTTTT.

V gene TRBV5-1 combines with J gene TRBJ2-5, with TRBD2 identical over 7 bases. J gave up 1 base and V 4 bases, and 13 bases lay outside the gene matches. This CDR3 region has 17 residues. The germline CDR1 and CDR2 sequences are SGHRS and YFSETQ. The CDR3 region has the DNA TGCGCCAGCAGCCCCGCCCCGGGGCGGGGGTTCCAAGAGACCCAGTACTTC. Its protein product is CASSPAPGRGFQETQYF.

This chain links TRBV7-9 with TRBJ1-4; TRBD1 aligns across 8 bases. This CDR3 is built from 15 residues. Unmatched junction bases numbered 9, after V lost 5 bases and J lost 7 bases. In germline, CDR1 is SEHNR, CDR2 FQNEAQ (reference sequence). The CDR3 coding sequence is TGTGCCAGCAGCCGAATACAGGGGGATCTTGAAAAACTGTTTTTT. This sequence encodes CASSRIQGDLEKLFF.

The gene calls are TRBV28 and TRBJ1-2; 7 bases are a match to TRBD1. Germline CDR1 MDHEN, CDR2 SYDVKM. V gave up 4 bases and J gave up 8 bases; unmatched junction bases: 10. The CDR3 has 14 residues. CDR3 DNA: TGTGCCAGCAGTTCCTGGCCAGGGGGGAGAGGCTACACCTTC. Protein: CASSSWPGGRGYTF.

This clone is a singleton in its sample. J is TRBJ2-7 and V is TRBV28; TRBD2 aligns across 7 bases. V lost 3 bases and J lost 5; bases outside the gene matches: 10. Per the germline V gene, CDR1 is MDHEN and CDR2 is SYDVKM. CDR3 length: 15 amino acids. Here the CDR3 DNA reads TGTGCCAGCAGTTTCATTAGTGGCGGGAGCCACGAGCAGTACTTC. Its translation: CASSFISGGSHEQYF.

The sample holds one count of this clone. The J gene is TRBJ1-1, the V gene TRBV7-8; TRBD1 might be the D (6 bases). The germline V gene has CDR1 SGHVS and CDR2 FQNEAQ. The V gene lost 7 bases and the J gene lost 5 bases, with 26 bases spanning the gap. CDR3 size: 17 residues. CDR3 residues: CASTELGNRVWGTEAFF. As DNA, the CDR3 is TGTGCCAGCACAGAATTAGGGAACAGGGTTTGGGGGACTGAAGCTTTCTTT.

The V gene is TRBV9, the J gene TRBJ2-5, with no clear D. Germline assignment: CDR1 SGDLS and CDR2 YYNGEE. CDR3 length equals 15 residues. The V end lost 2 bases, the J end lost 5 bases, and 16 bases lay between the germline ends. The CDR3 loop is CASSVSMSSLETQYF. CDR3 coding DNA: TGTGCCAGCAGCGTGTCCATGTCATCGCTGGAGACCCAGTACTTC.

The genes are TRBV2 and TRBJ1-5; TRBD1 is a possible D gene (5 bases). Trimming removed 5 bases at V and 7 bases at J, with 15 bases between. Germline V gives CDR1 SNHLY, CDR2 FYNNEI. This CDR3 is built from 14 residues. The chain's CDR3 is CASSSGTREQPQHF. The CDR3, as DNA: TGTGCCAGCAGTTCCGGGACTAGAGAACAGCCCCAGCATTTT.

This clone was seen a single time. This sequence joins TRBV29-1 and TRBJ1-2; TRBD1 is a possible D gene (5 bases). This CDR3 region has 15 residues. Germline CDR1 reads SQVTM; CDR2 reads ANQGSEA. Trimming stripped 2 bases from V and 7 bases from J, with 20 bases between. The CDR3 is CSVERNVGQGLGYTF. CDR3 bases: TGCAGCGTTGAAAGGAATGTCGGGCAGGGCCTTGGCTACACCTTC.